These T cell receptor beta chains were read from a single sample in a study of T cell responses to AZD1222 COVID-19 vaccine. The assay was immunoSEQ multiplex PCR, and TCRdb's table has in-frame clones only and misses some. The data show 150,000 or so clones, about 92% seen once. The sample consisted of peripheral blood, taken 28 days after the second AZD1222 dose. These receptors originate from an adult who received the AZD1222 COVID-19 vaccine. Both conserved end residues are part of each CDR3. D genes are given only for firm matches. Rows may omit the clone size; those that give it use once, few, many or a size class.

>17|-|-|TRBV28|TRBJ1-2
TGTGCCAGCAGTCCCAGGAGGGGGTCCCTCCGCACCTATGGCTACACCTTC
CASSPRRGSLRTYGYTF
>14|-|-|TRBV7-9|TRBJ2-2
TGTGCCAGCAAGGTGGGAGGGAACACCGGGGAGCTGTTTTTT
CASKVGGNTGELFF
>15|-|-|TRBV6-5|TRBJ2-5
TGTGCCAGCAGTTACTTTAGGGCCACACAAGAGACCCAGTACTTC
CASSYFRATQETQYF
>16|-|-|TRBV5-1|TRBJ1-1
TGCGCCAGCAGCCATTCGGGGCCTCAAATGAACACTGAAGCTTTCTTT
CASSHSGPQMNTEAFF
>15|-|-|TRBV5-4|TRBJ1-4
TGTGCCAGCAGCAGAACAACAGGAGCTAATGAAAAACTGTTTTTT
CASSRTTGANEKLFF
>13|TRBD1|-|TRBV24-1|TRBJ1-2
TGTGCCACCAGGCCGGGACAGGGGTATGACTACACCTTC
CATRPGQGYDYTF
>17|-|-|TRBV2|TRBJ2-6
TGTGCCAGCAGTAGGACTGTCTCATACTCTGGGGCCAACGTCCTGACTTTC
CASSRTVSYSGANVLTF
>14|-|-|TRBV25-1|TRBJ2-2
TGTGCCAGCAGTCTCACGTCGAACACCGGGGAGCTGTTTTTT
CASSLTSNTGELFF
>14|TRBD2|once|TRBV28|TRBJ2-1
TGTGCCAGCAACGGAGCGGGGGGGATCAATGAGCAGTTCTTC
CASNGAGGINEQFF
>15|TRBD1|-|TRBV6-6|TRBJ2-7
TGTGCCAGCAGTTACCCGGACAGGGGCACCTACGAGCAGTACTTC
CASSYPDRGTYEQYF
>14|-|-|TRBV6-2/TRBV6-3|TRBJ1-2
TGTGCCAGCAGTTACTCAGGAGAAGGCTATGGCTACACCTTC
CASSYSGEGYGYTF
>14|-|-|TRBV10-3|TRBJ1-5
TGTGCCACGAACCTGGGGGGAACGGATCAGCCCCAGCATTTT
CATNLGGTDQPQHF
>15|-|-|TRBV11-3|TRBJ2-1
TGTGCCAGCAGCTGGCAGGGTCCGGGGTCCAATGAGCAGTTCTTC
CASSWQGPGSNEQFF
>16|-|-|TRBV19|TRBJ1-6
TGTGCCAGTAGTGGAACACCGGGACGGATTAATTCACCCCTCCACTTT
CASSGTPGRINSPLHF
>12|-|-|TRBV5-8|TRBJ2-2
TGTGCCAGCAGCTTGATCACCGGGGAGCTGTTTTTT
CASSLITGELFF
>13|-|few|TRBV30|TRBJ1-5
TGTGCCTGGAGCCTGGACGGTAATCAGCCCCAGCATTTT
CAWSLDGNQPQHF
>13|-|-|TRBV18|TRBJ1-4
TGTGCCAGCTCACCGTTTGACAGGGAAAAACTGTTTTTT
CASSPFDREKLFF
>12|TRBD1|-|TRBV12-3/TRBV12-4|TRBJ1-3
TGTGCCAGCGAGACAGGGGAAAACACCATATATTTT
CASETGENTIYF
>12|-|-|TRBV7-9|TRBJ1-5
TGTGCCAGCAGGAGAAGTGATCAGCCCCAGCATTTT
CASRRSDQPQHF
>12|-|-|TRBV30|TRBJ2-7
TGTGCCTGGAGTGTTAATGTCTACGAGCAGTACTTC
CAWSVNVYEQYF
>15|-|-|TRBV28|TRBJ1-5
TGTGCCACCACTACAGGAACCGATAGCAATCAGCCCCAGCATTTT
CATTTGTDSNQPQHF
>15|TRBD1|-|TRBV6-5|TRBJ1-3
TGTGCCAGCAGTCTATTTCGACAGGGTAGAAACACCATATATTTT
CASSLFRQGRNTIYF
>14|-|-|TRBV7-8|TRBJ2-5
TGTGCCAGCAGCTTAGGGGGTTACCAAGAGACCCAGTACTTC
CASSLGGYQETQYF
>13|-|-|TRBV19|TRBJ1-1
TGTGCCAGTAGCGTGGACCGGGCTCCTGAAGCTTTCTTT
CASSVDRAPEAFF
>16|-|-|TRBV5-6|TRBJ1-3
TGTGCCAGCAGCTTGGATGGGTTTTACTCTGGAAACACCATATATTTT
CASSLDGFYSGNTIYF
>13|-|-|TRBV5-4|TRBJ2-5
TGTGCCAGCAGCCTACGTGGCGAGGAGACCCAGTACTTC
CASSLRGEETQYF
>16|-|-|TRBV28|TRBJ1-5
TGTGCCAGCAGTCCATCGGGACGGGATAGTAATCAGCCCCAGCATTTT
CASSPSGRDSNQPQHF
>11|-|few|TRBV10-3|TRBJ2-1
TGTGCCACCGGCCGGACAGATGAGCAGTTCTTC
CATGRTDEQFF
>18|TRBD2|once|TRBV5-1|TRBJ2-3
TGCGCCAGCAGCTTCGGGACTAGCGGGGGGACTAGCACAGATACGCAGTATTTT
CASSFGTSGGTSTDTQYF
>14|-|-|TRBV18|TRBJ1-2
TGTGCCAGCTCTCCCTCGGGTCTTAACTATGGCTACACCTTC
CASSPSGLNYGYTF
>18|-|-|TRBV5-1|TRBJ1-3
TGCGCCAGCAGCTTGGGTTTGATGGGACCCCAATCGGTAAACACCATATATTTT
CASSLGLMGPQSVNTIYF
>13|-|-|TRBV3-1/TRBV3-2|TRBJ1-3
TGTGCCAGCAGCCAACTCTCTGAGGACACCATATATTTT
CASSQLSEDTIYF
>14|-|-|TRBV19|TRBJ1-5
TGTGCCAGTAGTATATCTGTTGGGAATCAGCCCCAGCATTTT
CASSISVGNQPQHF
>14|-|-|TRBV2|TRBJ1-2
TGTGCCAGCAGTGAAGGGGGGGGAGGATATGGCTACACCTTC
CASSEGGGGYGYTF
>16|-|-|TRBV4-1|TRBJ2-2
TGCGCCAGCAGCCAAGAGCCTAGCCTGAACACCGGGGAGCTGTTTTTT
CASSQEPSLNTGELFF
>16|TRBD1|-|TRBV7-9|TRBJ1-3
TGTGCCAGCAGCCCGCCGGACAGGAACTCTGGAAACACCATATATTTT
CASSPPDRNSGNTIYF
>19|TRBD1|-|TRBV27|TRBJ1-2
TGTGCCAGCAGCCCCAACGAGCCAATACAGGGGGACAGGCGATATGGCTACACCTTC
CASSPNEPIQGDRRYGYTF